A selection of T cell receptor beta chains follows, all from one sample in a study of shared clonotypes between healthy human individuals. The data were produced by immunoSEQ multiplex PCR, yet TCRdb's version contains in-frame clones alone and is incomplete. Found here are fewer than 3 million clones, around 93% of them singletons; the top ten hold around 0.4%. Sequenced material: naive CD4+ T cells from PBMCs. Every receptor here comes from a man between 18 and 35 years old in good health. Some clones in this sample may be carry-over from other donors' samples. Both conserved end residues are part of each CDR3. A D gene is named only where the DNA matches it firmly. Clone size appears in some rows only: once, few, many, or a class for an expanded clone.

v_gene	abundance	j_gene	len	d_gene	CDR3nt	CDR3aa
TRBV5-4	-	TRBJ1-3	15	-	TGTGCCAGCAGCGCGGTGGGGGGCTCTGGAAACACCATATATTTT	CASSAVGGSGNTIYF
TRBV7-3	-	TRBJ2-3	18	TRBD2	TGTGCCAGCAGCTTAATTGGTCGGGCTAGCGGCGGCACAGATACGCAGTATTTT	CASSLIGRASGGTDTQYF
TRBV4-2	-	TRBJ2-3	16	TRBD2	TGTGCCAGCAGCCAAGATCCTAGCGGGAGGAGGGATACGCAGTATTTT	CASSQDPSGRRDTQYF
TRBV4-1	-	TRBJ1-2	20	TRBD1	TGCGCCAGCAGCCAACCAAGTCTCCGGGACAGGGGGCGTGAAGGCTATGGCTACACCTTC	CASSQPSLRDRGREGYGYTF
TRBV11-2	-	TRBJ2-2	16	TRBD1	TGTGCCAGCAGCTTAGTGGCAGGGGGTCGGACCGGGGAGCTGTTTTTT	CASSLVAGGRTGELFF
TRBV10-3	-	TRBJ2-2	15	-	TGTGCCATCAGTGAGTCGCGGACAGACACCGGGGAGCTGTTTTTT	CAISESRTDTGELFF
TRBV2	-	TRBJ1-5	13	TRBD1	TGTGCCACTGAAAGGTACAGGGGTCAGCCCCAGCATTTT	CATERYRGQPQHF
TRBV7-9	-	TRBJ2-2	17	-	TGTGCCAGCAGCAGTGCCATCCAACACGCGAACACCGGGGAGCTGTTTTTT	CASSSAIQHANTGELFF
TRBV19	-	TRBJ2-7	15	-	TGTGCCAGTAGTATTACAGGGCGTCGACCCTACGAGCAGTACTTC	CASSITGRRPYEQYF
TRBV21-1	few	TRBJ1-5	14	-	TGTGCCAGCAGCAATGGGCAGAGCAATCAGCCCCAGCATTTT	CASSNGQSNQPQHF
TRBV9	-	TRBJ1-5	15	-	TGTGCCAGCAGCGTCGGGACGGGCCCCAATCAGCCCCAGCATTTT	CASSVGTGPNQPQHF
TRBV28	once	TRBJ2-7	12	-	TGTGCCAGCACCGGAGGCTCCTACGAGCAGTACTTC	CASTGGSYEQYF
TRBV18	once	TRBJ2-1	16	TRBD2	TGTGCCAGCTCACCACCTGGGCGGGAGAGTCTCAATGAGCAGTTCTTC	CASSPPGRESLNEQFF
TRBV5-6	-	TRBJ1-2	14	-	TGTGCCAGCAGCCCCCGGACATCCTCCTATGGCTACACCTTC	CASSPRTSSYGYTF
TRBV10-1	-	TRBJ2-1	16	TRBD2	TGCGCCAGCAGGCGGGGGATTCGGCGAAGCGCCCTTGAGCAGTTCTTC	CASRRGIRRSALEQFF
TRBV11-3	once	TRBJ2-1	13	TRBD1	TGTGCCAGCAGCTCGGGACAGCTCAATGAGCAGTTCTTC	CASSSGQLNEQFF
TRBV5-4	-	TRBJ2-2	16	TRBD2	TGTGCCAGCAGCTCCATCGGCGGGAGGGGGATCGGGGAGCTGTTTTTT	CASSSIGGRGIGELFF
TRBV4-1	-	TRBJ1-2	16	-	TGCGCCAGCAGCCAAATGGGGGCACAGGGTGGATACGGCTACACCTTC	CASSQMGAQGGYGYTF
TRBV30	-	TRBJ2-1	12	-	TGTGCCTGGAGTCCGACCAATAATGAGCAGTTCTTC	CAWSPTNNEQFF
TRBV7-3	-	TRBJ2-2	13	-	TGTGCCAGCAGCTTATATACCACCGGGGAGCTGTTTTTT	CASSLYTTGELFF
TRBV30	once	TRBJ1-3	17	-	TGTGCCTGGAGTGCGTGGGGGGGCCCCTCGACTGGAAACACCATATATTTT	CAWSAWGGPSTGNTIYF
TRBV7-6	-	TRBJ1-2	15	-	TGTGCCAGCAGCGCGGGACCGGGAGCTGGTAGTGGCTACACCTTC	CASSAGPGAGSGYTF
TRBV6-5	-	TRBJ2-7	14	-	TGTGCCATCAGTGAGAGCTCCGGCACCTACGAGCAGTACTTC	CAISESSGTYEQYF
TRBV5-1	-	TRBJ2-1	14	TRBD1	TGCGCCAGCGGGAAACAGGGGACGCCGGATGAGCAGTTCTTC	CASGKQGTPDEQFF
TRBV5-1	few	TRBJ1-4	14	TRBD1	TGCGCCAGCAGCCCCGGACAGGGGCATGAAAAACTGTTTTTT	CASSPGQGHEKLFF
TRBV30	-	TRBJ2-3	15	TRBD1	TGTGCCTGGAGTGCAAGGGACAGACTCACAGATACGCAGTATTTT	CAWSARDRLTDTQYF
TRBV30	-	TRBJ2-1	14	-	TGTGCCTGGACCCCGGACCCGGGGTACAATGAGCAGTTCTTC	CAWTPDPGYNEQFF
TRBV5-5	-	TRBJ2-7	15	TRBD1	TGTGCCAGCAGCTTAGACAGGGGTTTGATCGTCGGGCAGTACTTC	CASSLDRGLIVGQYF
TRBV9	-	TRBJ2-3	16	TRBD2	TGTGCCAGCAGCGGACAGACTAGCGGTAGCACAGATACGCAGTATTTT	CASSGQTSGSTDTQYF
TRBV28	-	TRBJ1-2	12	-	TGTGCCAGCAGCTCATCAGGGGAAGGCTACACCTTC	CASSSSGEGYTF
TRBV18	once	TRBJ2-3	13	-	TGTGCCAGCTCAGAATATATCACAGATACGCAGTATTTT	CASSEYITDTQYF
TRBV15	once	TRBJ1-1	14	-	TGTGCCACCAGCAGAGATCGGTGGGGGGCTGAAGCTTTCTTT	CATSRDRWGAEAFF
TRBV2	-	TRBJ2-5	15	TRBD2	TGTGCCAGCAGTTACAGCGGGAACAATCAAGAGACCCAGTACTTC	CASSYSGNNQETQYF
TRBV18	-	TRBJ1-1	16	TRBD1	TGTGCCAGCTCACCCACGACAGGGCTACTTGGAACTGAAGCTTTCTTT	CASSPTTGLLGTEAFF
TRBV7-3	-	TRBJ1-1	13	-	TGTGCCAGCAGCTTAGAGCCAGGGAGTGTAGCTTTCTTT	CASSLEPGSVAFF
TRBV28	-	TRBJ2-7	16	-	TGTGCCAGCAGCAAACTAAAGGTGGGCGGACTTTACGAGCAGTACTTC	CASSKLKVGGLYEQYF
TRBV15	-	TRBJ1-1	14	-	TGTGCCACCAGCTTCCGGGGGCTGGAAAGTGAAGCTTTCTTT	CATSFRGLESEAFF
TRBV19	-	TRBJ1-2	14	TRBD1	TGTGCCAGTAGCTACCGGGGGACAGGATATGGCTACACCTTC	CASSYRGTGYGYTF
TRBV19	-	TRBJ2-2	15	TRBD2	TGTGCCAGTAGTATTTATCGGGAGGACACCGGGGAGCTGTTTTTT	CASSIYREDTGELFF
TRBV4-1	-	TRBJ2-5	18	TRBD2	TGCGCCAGCAGCCAAAAAGGGGACTCTAGCGGGTCCGCAGGGACCCAGTACTTC	CASSQKGDSSGSAGTQYF
TRBV18	-	TRBJ2-5	15	-	TGTGCCAGCTCACCCCAATCACTAGCCCCAGAGACCCAGTACTTC	CASSPQSLAPETQYF
TRBV19	-	TRBJ2-7	15	TRBD1	TGTGCCACCGAACCCGGGGGGACAGGGATGAACGAGCAGTACTTC	CATEPGGTGMNEQYF
TRBV27	-	TRBJ2-7	15	-	TGTGCCAGCAGTTTAAGGCCCCTAGGGGTCGACGAGCAGTACTTC	CASSLRPLGVDEQYF
TRBV7-2	-	TRBJ2-7	16	TRBD2	TGTGCCAGCAGCCCAACGACCGGGACTAGCGAGTACGAGCAGTACTTC	CASSPTTGTSEYEQYF
TRBV27	-	TRBJ2-1	14	-	TGTGCCAGCAGCCGTCCCCCCGGGTACAATGAGCAGTTCTTC	CASSRPPGYNEQFF
TRBV30	-	TRBJ1-6	13	-	TGTGCCTGGAGTGTAAATCTTGGTTCACCCCTCCACTTT	CAWSVNLGSPLHF
TRBV28	-	TRBJ2-1	13	-	TGTGCCAGCAGTTTTCCCAGCTACAATGAGCAGTTCTTC	CASSFPSYNEQFF
TRBV7-2	-	TRBJ2-7	15	-	TGTGCCAGCAGCTTAGGAAACGGGGCTGCCTACGAGCAGTACTTC	CASSLGNGAAYEQYF
TRBV11-2	-	TRBJ2-2	16	TRBD1	TGTGCCAGCAGGCTGCTCCGGACAGGGTATAACGGGGAGCTGTTTTTT	CASRLLRTGYNGELFF
TRBV28	-	TRBJ2-7	16	-	TGTGCCAGCAGTTTATGGGATCGGCAGCACACCTACGAGCAGTACTTC	CASSLWDRQHTYEQYF
TRBV4-3	-	TRBJ1-2	13	-	TGCGCCAGCAGCCAAGACCCGGGGCTTGGCTACACCTTC	CASSQDPGLGYTF
TRBV2	-	TRBJ2-7	16	TRBD2	TGTGCCAGCAGTGTCGGACTAGCGGGGGCCACCTACGAGCAGTACTTC	CASSVGLAGATYEQYF
TRBV4-2	-	TRBJ1-5	14	-	TGTGCCAGCAGCCAAGATCTTAGCAATCAGCCCCAGCATTTT	CASSQDLSNQPQHF
TRBV5-1	-	TRBJ1-3	15	-	TGCGCCAGCAGCCCCCTCCCCGGGGCTGGAAACACCATATATTTT	CASSPLPGAGNTIYF
TRBV6-6	-	TRBJ2-1	16	TRBD2	TGTGCCAGCAGTTACCGAGGACTAGCGCCAAACAATGAGCAGTTCTTC	CASSYRGLAPNNEQFF
TRBV7-9	-	TRBJ2-3	14	-	TGTGCCAGCAACCAAGGACAGAGCACAGATACGCAGTATTTT	CASNQGQSTDTQYF
TRBV4-2	-	TRBJ1-3	16	TRBD1	TGTGCCAGCAGCCAAGATAGTGCAGGGGGGGGAAACACCATATATTTT	CASSQDSAGGGNTIYF
TRBV30	-	TRBJ2-1	13	-	TGTGCCTGGACCCCGGCCCTTAACAATGAGCAGTTCTTC	CAWTPALNNEQFF